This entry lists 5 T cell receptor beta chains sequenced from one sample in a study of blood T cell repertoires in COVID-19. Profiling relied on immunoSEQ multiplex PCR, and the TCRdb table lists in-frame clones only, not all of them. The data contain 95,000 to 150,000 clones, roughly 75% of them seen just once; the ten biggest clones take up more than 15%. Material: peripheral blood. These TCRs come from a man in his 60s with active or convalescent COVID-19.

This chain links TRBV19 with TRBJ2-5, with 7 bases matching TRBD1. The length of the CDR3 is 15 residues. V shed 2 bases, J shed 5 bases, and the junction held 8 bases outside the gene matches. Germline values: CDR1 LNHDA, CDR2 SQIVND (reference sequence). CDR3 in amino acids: CASSIRGTDGETQYF. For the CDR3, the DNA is TGTGCCAGTAGTATACGAGGGACAGACGGGGAGACCCAGTACTTC.

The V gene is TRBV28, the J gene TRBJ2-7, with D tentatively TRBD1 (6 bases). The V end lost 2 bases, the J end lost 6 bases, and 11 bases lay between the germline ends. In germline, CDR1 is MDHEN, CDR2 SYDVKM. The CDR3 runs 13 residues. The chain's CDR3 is CASSLNRVGEQYF. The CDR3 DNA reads TGTGCCAGCAGTTTAAACAGGGTGGGCGAGCAGTACTTC. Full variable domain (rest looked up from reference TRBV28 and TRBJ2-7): DVKVTQSSRYLVKRTGEKVFLECVQDMDHENMFWYRQDPGLGLRLIYFSYDVKMKEKGDIPEGYSVSREKKERFSLILESASTNQTSMYLCASSLNRVGEQYFGPGTRLTVT.

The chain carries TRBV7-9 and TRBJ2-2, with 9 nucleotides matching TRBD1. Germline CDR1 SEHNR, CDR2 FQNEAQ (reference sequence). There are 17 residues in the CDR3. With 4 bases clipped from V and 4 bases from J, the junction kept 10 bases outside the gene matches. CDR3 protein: CASSSQTGGPGTGELFF. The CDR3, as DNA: TGTGCCAGCAGCTCCCAAACAGGGGGCCCGGGCACCGGGGAGCTGTTTTTT.

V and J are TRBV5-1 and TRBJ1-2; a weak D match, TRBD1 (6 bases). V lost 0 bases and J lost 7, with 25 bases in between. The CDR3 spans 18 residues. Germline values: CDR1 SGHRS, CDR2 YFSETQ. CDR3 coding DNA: TGCGCCAGCAGCTTGGCCTGGGGGGGCGACGACTTCTTTGGTGGCTACACCTTC. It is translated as CASSLAWGGDDFFGGYTF.

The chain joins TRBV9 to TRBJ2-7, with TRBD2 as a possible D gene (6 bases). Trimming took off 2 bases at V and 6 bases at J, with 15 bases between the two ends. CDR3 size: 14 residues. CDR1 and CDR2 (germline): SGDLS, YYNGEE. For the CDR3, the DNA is TGTGCCAGCAGCGTTTCAAACTCCGGGGGCGAGCAGTACTTC. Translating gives CASSVSNSGGEQYF.